Detailed here is one T cell receptor beta chain. The antigen is not known. Mismatch with germline at one junction end may stem from a read error. The CDR3 totals 14 residues. The germline V gene encodes CDR1 PRHDT and CDR2 FYEKMQ (reference sequence). Germline DNA was extracted alongside blood RNA, which was obtained from unsorted whole blood. Prior to the surgical procedure, about 4 milliliters of peripheral blood were collected. The investigators made TCR beta cDNA from 400 to 550 ng total RNA, using a constant-region primer. For TCR beta, libraries were produced by three nested multiplex PCR rounds using slightly modified ARM-PCR. Two initial PCR rounds of around 10 cycles each paired TRBV1-TRBV30 forward primers with a C-beta reverse primer. TCRdb processed the multiplex PCR reads anew with MiXCR; each CDR3 protein has one entry. The data hold about 330,000 distinct CDR3 sequences, with approximately 65% observed a single time.

The data were taken from a study of tumor-infiltrating lymphocytes in primary liver carcinoma. Study context: Male and female patients aged 30 to 69 years made up the cohort. Findings of the study overall: Tumor region pairs showed greater overlap than either tumor-adjacent or tumor-blood pairs did.

This chain connects TRBV13 to TRBJ2-2, with D possibly being TRBD2 (6 bases). The sequenced material came from peripheral blood. This TCR derives from a middle-aged man with primary liver carcinoma and hepatitis B virus infection. CDR3 amino acids: CAGRFGRPNGELFF. CDR3 bases: TGTGCCGGCAGATTCGGGAGACCTAACGGGGAGCTGTTTTTT.